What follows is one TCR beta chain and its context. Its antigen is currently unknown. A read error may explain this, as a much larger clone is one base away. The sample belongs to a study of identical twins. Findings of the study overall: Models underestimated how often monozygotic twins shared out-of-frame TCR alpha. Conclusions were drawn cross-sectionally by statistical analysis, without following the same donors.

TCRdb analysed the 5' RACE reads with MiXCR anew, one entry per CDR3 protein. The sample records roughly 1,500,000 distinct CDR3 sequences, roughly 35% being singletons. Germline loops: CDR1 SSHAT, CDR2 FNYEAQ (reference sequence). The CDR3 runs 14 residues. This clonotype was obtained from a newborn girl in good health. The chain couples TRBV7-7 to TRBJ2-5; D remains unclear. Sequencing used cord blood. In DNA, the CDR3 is TGTGCTGGCAGCTTGGGTCTGTACCAAGAGACCCAGTACTTC. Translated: CAGSLGLYQETQYF.